This TCR beta chain was retrieved from a study of radiation and T cells in renal cell carcinoma. The time point was: blood 4 weeks post-SBRT, at nephrectomy. Described treatment: 15 Gy SBRT to primary tumor, nephrectomy 4 weeks later. Trimming shortened V by 0 bases and J by 1 base, and 22 bases separated the two germline ends. CDR1 is SGHRS, CDR2 YFSETQ, per germline. This CDR3 has 19 amino acids. Some clones are missing from TCRdb's copy, which holds only in-frame ones; the method was immunoSEQ multiplex PCR. The sample yields roughly 86,000 clones, around four fifths seen once. The receptor comes from a middle-aged man with renal cell carcinoma. This specimen was blood, taken from a patient whose treatment included radiotherapy and nephrectomy. The chain has TRBV5-1 and TRBJ2-5; tentative D call: TRBD2 (6 bases). The CDR3 spells CASSLGGSGATSSQETQYF. In DNA form, the CDR3 reads TGCGCCAGCAGCTTGGGTGGTAGCGGCGCAACGTCCAGCCAAGAGACCCAGTACTTC.